The 20 T cell receptor beta chains in this list originate from one sample, sequenced in a study of T-cell reconstitution after alpha-beta-depleted transplantation in children. During its preparation, the TCRbeta library received unique molecular identifiers. TCRdb re-derived calls from the PCR reads in MiXCR, one entry per CDR3 protein. The repertoire holds under 35,000 distinct CDR3 sequences, roughly 6% seen once, with roughly 7% in the top ten. Material: PBMCs, mostly from graft donor cells, obtained 180 days after TCRalphabeta/CD19-depleted stem cell transplant. The receptors stem from a male patient under 18 who had a stem cell transplant for acute myeloid leukemia, so the T cells may come from the graft donor.

This clonotype appeared many times. This chain uses TRBV28 with TRBJ1-5; weak D call: TRBD1 (5 bases). The CDR3 is 15 residues long. Germline loops: CDR1 MDHEN, CDR2 SYDVKM. Trimming stripped 5 bases from V and 5 bases from J, with 16 bases between. The CDR3 is CASSLGTRGHQPQHF. In nucleotides, the CDR3 is TGTGCCAGCAGTCTCGGGACGCGGGGCCATCAGCCCCAGCATTTT.

This clonotype was observed many times. The V and J genes are TRBV7-2 and TRBJ2-7; possibly TRBD1 for D (5 bases). The CDR3 has 14 amino acids. V was cut by 1 base and J by 3 bases, with 10 bases left in between. Germline values: CDR1 SGHTA, CDR2 FQGNSA. The CDR3: CASSLGQGYYEQYF. The CDR3 bases are TGTGCCAGCAGCTTAGGGCAGGGATACTACGAGCAGTACTTC.

This clonotype showed up many times. The gene calls are TRBV4-1 and TRBJ2-1; 7 bases are shared with TRBD2. The CDR3 spans 15 residues. In germline, CDR1 is MGHRA, CDR2 YSYEKL. With V trimmed by 0 bases and J by 6 bases, 5 bases remained unmatched. The CDR3: CASSQELPGGNEQFF. The CDR3 DNA sequence: TGCGCCAGCAGCCAAGAATTGCCGGGGGGCAATGAGCAGTTCTTC.

This clonotype has ten or more counts. The chain employs TRBV29-1 and TRBJ2-1; D is unresolved. This CDR3 spans 14 amino acids. The V end lost 6 bases, the J end lost 11 bases, and 23 bases lay between the germline ends. Germline V gene sequence: CDR1 SQVTM, CDR2 ANQGSEA. CDR3 in amino acids: CSVDSIGPSSQQFF. CDR3 nucleotide sequence: TGCAGCGTAGACTCCATAGGGCCCTCCAGTCAGCAGTTCTTC.

This clonotype was detected many times. This sequence joins TRBV20-1 and TRBJ2-2, with 7 bases lining up with TRBD2. This CDR3 is 17 amino acids long. CDR1 is DFQATT and CDR2 is SNEGSKA in the germline V gene (reference sequence). Trimming cost V 4 bases and J 0 bases; bases outside gene matches: 11. This CDR3 reads CSAMSGRVPTNTGELFF. Here the CDR3 DNA reads TGCAGTGCTATGAGTGGGAGGGTCCCAACGAACACCGGGGAGCTGTTTTTT.

This clonotype appeared many times. This chain uses TRBV20-1 with TRBJ2-3; 10 nucleotides match TRBD2. V dropped 8 bases and J dropped 4; count of bases not matched to a gene: 9. The CDR3 covers 14 residues. CDR1 DFQATT and CDR2 SNEGSKA come from the germline V gene (reference sequence). Here the CDR3 DNA reads TGCAGTCCTTCTTTTAGCGGGGGGCCAGATACGCAGTATTTT. Translated: CSPSFSGGPDTQYF.

This clonotype was observed at least ten times. This chain links TRBV19 with TRBJ2-1; 12 bases are a match to TRBD2. The J segment lost 3 bases and the V segment lost 8 bases, leaving 2 bases of the junction unmatched. The CDR3 consists of 14 residues. Germline V CDR1 and CDR2: LNHDA, SQIVND (reference sequence). The CDR3 spells CASGLAGIYNEQFF. The CDR3 DNA is TGTGCCAGTGGACTAGCGGGGATCTACAATGAGCAGTTCTTC.

This clonotype occurred many times. The chain recombines TRBV7-3 with TRBJ2-5; 10 nucleotides align to TRBD2. CDR3 length equals 20 residues. In germline, CDR1 is SGHTA, CDR2 FQGTGA. V shed 0 bases and J 1 base; nucleotides not matched to a gene: 14. CDR3 DNA: TGTGCCAGCAGCTTAACGTCCGGGCTAGCGGGAGCCCGGGGCCAAGAGACCCAGTACTTC. The encoded protein is CASSLTSGLAGARGQETQYF.

This clonotype occurred many times. The chain uses TRBV30 and TRBJ2-3; possibly TRBD2 for D (6 bases). The CDR3 is made up of 13 amino acids. CDR1 is GTSNPN and CDR2 is SVGIG in the germline V gene (reference sequence). V lost 7 bases to trimming and J lost 1 base, with 12 bases between them. Here the CDR3 reads CAFTPSGTDTQYF. CDR3 bases: TGTGCCTTTACCCCTAGCGGCACAGATACGCAGTATTTT.

Ten or more counts support this clonotype. This chain connects TRBV20-1 to TRBJ1-1; D uncertain. V lost 3 bases to trimming and J lost 2 bases, with 7 bases between them. This CDR3 contains 12 residues. Per germline, CDR1 DFQATT and CDR2 SNEGSKA (reference sequence). The DNA of the CDR3 is TGCAGTGCTAGCGAACCTAACACTGAAGCTTTCTTT. Translation gives CSASEPNTEAFF.

There are a few counts of this clonotype. The chain joins TRBV11-2 to TRBJ2-6, with 9 bases aligning to TRBD2. The germline V gene encodes CDR1 SGHAT and CDR2 FQNNGV. CDR3 length equals 18 residues. V was clipped by 2 bases and J by 4 bases; unmatched bases: 9. CDR3: CASSLWGLAFEGANVLTF. The CDR3 nucleotides are TGTGCCAGCAGCTTATGGGGACTAGCATTCGAAGGGGCCAACGTCCTGACTTTC.

Ten or more counts support this clonotype. J is TRBJ1-2 and V is TRBV7-2; tentatively, D is TRBD1 (5 bases). V was pared by 1 base and J by 8 bases, with 11 bases between. Germline lookup yields CDR1 SGHTA and CDR2 FQGNSA. The CDR3 extends over 13 amino acids. The CDR3 spells CASSLEGIWGYTF. The CDR3 DNA reads TGTGCCAGCAGCTTAGAGGGGATATGGGGCTACACCTTC.

In its sample, this clonotype was seen many times. The chain has TRBV6-6 and TRBJ2-1; weak D call: TRBD2 (6 bases). The V gene lost 3 bases and the J gene lost 7 bases, with 16 bases spanning the gap. Germline V gives CDR1 MNHNY, CDR2 SVGAGI (reference sequence). The CDR3 sequence is 15 residues long. As DNA, the CDR3 is TGTGCCAGCAGTTATAGCTCGGGGGTTGGTAATGAGCAGTTCTTC. Translated: CASSYSSGVGNEQFF.

In its sample, this clonotype was seen many times. The genes are TRBV9 and TRBJ2-7; D is unclear. Germline assignment: CDR1 SGDLS and CDR2 YYNGEE. The V gene lost 0 bases and the J gene lost 0 bases, with 7 bases spanning the gap. The CDR3 contains 14 residues. CDR3 coding DNA: TGTGCCAGCAGCGTAGAAGTATTCTCCTACGAGCAGTACTTC. Translation gives CASSVEVFSYEQYF.

This clonotype was found many times. The gene calls are TRBV14 and TRBJ2-1; tentatively, D is TRBD1 or TRBD2 (5 bases each). With 4 bases removed from V and 3 bases from J, the gap between germline ends came to 16 bases. Germline-derived CDR1 and CDR2 are SGHDN and FVKESK. This CDR3 region has 16 residues. The CDR3 DNA sequence: TGTGCCAGCAGCCCTCCTCAACGGGGCTTCTACAATGAGCAGTTCTTC. It codes for CASSPPQRGFYNEQFF.

This clonotype was detected many times. The J gene is TRBJ2-3, the V gene TRBV5-6; 13 positions agree with TRBD2. The J segment lost 3 bases and the V segment lost 4 bases, leaving 8 bases of the junction unmatched. CDR1 is SGHDT and CDR2 is YYEEEE in the germline V gene. This CDR3 comprises 17 residues. The CDR3 region has the DNA TGTGCCAGCAGCCTGTGGACTAGCGGGAGAATAACAGATACGCAGTATTTT. This gives the protein CASSLWTSGRITDTQYF.

This clonotype counts as medium-sized. This sequence joins TRBV5-1 and TRBJ1-3; weak D call: TRBD1 (5 bases). Germline CDR1 reads SGHRS; CDR2 reads YFSETQ. The V end lost 2 bases, the J end lost 0 bases, and 15 bases lay between the germline ends. CDR3 size: 17 residues. CDR3 sequence (DNA): TGCGCCAGCAGCTTTGGAGACCGGGACCGCTCTGGAAACACCATATATTTT. Residues: CASSFGDRDRSGNTIYF. Full variable domain (remainder filled in from reference TRBV5-1 and TRBJ1-3): KAGVTQTPRYLIKTRGQQVTLSCSPISGHRSVSWYQQTPGQGLQFLFEYFSETQRNKGNFPGRFSGRQFSNSRSEMNVSTLELGDSALYLCASSFGDRDRSGNTIYFGEGSWLTVV.

By share, this clonotype ranks as medium-sized. The CDR3 loop is CASSPLLGVGGGYTF. The CDR3 coding sequence is TGTGCCAGCAGCCCCCTCTTAGGGGTCGGGGGTGGCTACACCTTC. The V and J genes are TRBV12-3 or TRBV12-4 and TRBJ1-2; possible D gene TRBD1, 5 bases. The CDR3 is made up of 15 amino acids. The V and J ends lost 6 bases and 7 bases respectively, with 21 bases between them.

This clonotype was observed at least ten times. The rearrangement joins TRBV7-9 to TRBJ2-3, with unresolved D. The V end was cut by 4 bases, the J end by 3 bases, with 14 bases between. This CDR3 comprises 15 residues. Germline V gives CDR1 SEHNR, CDR2 FQNEAQ (reference sequence). The CDR3 nucleotides read TGTGCCAGCAGCTCCCGGACCCAACTTACAGATACGCAGTATTTT. Translation: CASSSRTQLTDTQYF.

This clonotype came up many times. This sequence joins TRBV18 and TRBJ2-7; 8 positions match TRBD1. V lost 4 bases and J lost 3; bases outside the gene matches: 5. CDR3 size: 14 residues. Per germline, CDR1 KGHSH and CDR2 LQKENI. The CDR3 spells CASSQGQVYYEQYF. The CDR3 region has the DNA TGTGCCAGCTCACAGGGACAGGTTTACTACGAGCAGTACTTC.